Listed here are 28 T cell receptor beta chains from one sample, sequenced in a study of cytomegalovirus exposure and HLA in healthy donors. PCR involved 60 Vbeta and 13 Jbeta primers. Here immunoSEQ multiplex PCR was the method, and the copy in TCRdb shows in-frame clones only, minus some. Among approximately 220,000 clones listed, more than 65% were seen once. The sample comprised PBMCs. The receptors here all came from a woman in her twenties or thirties in good health and CMV-seronegative.

A single count supports this clone. J is TRBJ2-4 and V is TRBV25-1; weak D call: TRBD1 (6 bases). The germline V and J ends were trimmed by 1 base and 0 bases, with 10 bases remaining between them. Germline lookup yields CDR1 MGHDK and CDR2 SYGVNS. This CDR3 spans 16 amino acids. The CDR3 region has the DNA TGTGCCAGCAGTGAATTGGTGGGGGCAGCCAAAAACATTCAGTACTTC. This codes for CASSELVGAAKNIQYF.

The chain carries TRBV12-5 and TRBJ1-5; a possible D gene is TRBD1 (6 bases). Trimming pared 1 base from V and 6 bases from J, leaving 10 bases between. The germline CDR1 and CDR2 sequences are LGHNT and FRNRAP. The length of the CDR3 is 14 residues. The DNA for the CDR3 is TGTGCTAGTGGTTTGGACAGGGCCACTCAGCCCCAGCATTTT. Amino acids: CASGLDRATQPQHF.

J is TRBJ1-6 and V is TRBV7-8; D possibly corresponds to TRBD1 (6 bases). This CDR3 region has 15 residues. V was clipped by 4 bases and J by 9 bases, with 16 bases between them. CDR1 is SGHVS, CDR2 FQNEAQ, per germline. CDR3 DNA: TGTGCCAGCAGCTCCACCACACAGGGCGGTTCACCCCTCCACTTT. This translates into CASSSTTQGGSPLHF.

The chain uses TRBV9 and TRBJ2-2, with 7 bases lining up with TRBD1. The CDR3 has 17 amino acids. Germline V gene sequence: CDR1 SGDLS, CDR2 YYNGEE. With V trimmed by 0 bases and J by 0 bases, 5 bases remained unmatched. CDR3 nucleotide sequence: TGTGCCAGCAGCGTAGCTGGACAGGCCTCGAACACCGGGGAGCTGTTTTTT. Translation gives CASSVAGQASNTGELFF.

This rearrangement joins TRBV5-1 to TRBJ2-3, with 9 bases identical to TRBD2. The trim removed 0 bases at V and 4 bases at J, leaving 6 bases unmatched. The CDR3 has 16 residues. Per the germline V gene, CDR1 is SGHRS and CDR2 is YFSETQ. CDR3 nucleotides: TGCGCCAGCAGCTTGGAAGGCGGGGGGGCCCCAGATACGCAGTATTTT. It yields the protein CASSLEGGGAPDTQYF.

This chain connects TRBV7-9 to TRBJ1-1, with TRBD1 identical over 7 bases. The CDR3 runs 14 residues. V dropped 5 bases and J dropped 5; count of bases not matched to a gene: 8. CDR1 SEHNR and CDR2 FQNEAQ come from the germline V gene (reference sequence). The CDR3 reads CASSSATGRTEAFF. CDR3 coding DNA: TGTGCCAGCAGCAGCGCGACAGGGCGTACTGAAGCTTTCTTT.

The chain employs TRBV5-4 and TRBJ1-1; D is undetermined. Germline V gene data show CDR1 as SGHNT and CDR2 as YYREEE (reference sequence). The CDR3 runs to 15 residues. V lost 5 bases to trimming and J lost 2 bases, with 16 bases between them. CDR3 DNA: TGTGCCAGCAGATACTCGGTAGACACTAACACTGAAGCTTTCTTT. Translation gives CASRYSVDTNTEAFF.

The rearrangement joins TRBV5-4 to TRBJ2-1, with 10 bases lining up with TRBD2. The CDR3 runs to 18 residues. Per germline, CDR1 SGHNT and CDR2 YYREEE (reference sequence). With 3 bases clipped from V and 2 bases from J, the junction kept 11 bases outside the gene matches. As DNA, the CDR3 is TGTGCCAGCAGCTGGGGGGGTTTGACTAGCGGGCCCTACAATGAGCAGTTCTTC. Amino acid sequence: CASSWGGLTSGPYNEQFF. The whole variable domain, filled in from reference TRBV5-4 and TRBJ2-1, reads ETGVTQSPTHLIKTRGQQVTLRCSSQSGHNTVSWYQQALGQGPQFIFQYYREEENGRGNFPPRFSGLQFPNYSSELNVNALELDDSALYLCASSWGGLTSGPYNEQFFGPGTRLTVL.

The V and J genes are TRBV11-2 and TRBJ2-3, with 7 bases aligning to TRBD2. The germline V gene encodes CDR1 SGHAT and CDR2 FQNNGV. The J segment lost 7 bases and the V segment lost 4 bases, leaving 5 bases of the junction unmatched. The CDR3 has 13 amino acids. CDR3: CASSSTAGHTQYF. CDR3 DNA sequence: TGTGCCAGCAGCTCCACAGCGGGACATACGCAGTATTTT.

Turning to this clone: The same CDR3 can be traced to other DNA sequences in this sample. The chain has TRBV11-2 and TRBJ2-1; D is perhaps TRBD2 (6 bases). V was clipped by 3 bases and J by 1 base, with 7 bases between them. The CDR3 sequence is 14 residues long. CDR1 is SGHAT and CDR2 is FQNNGV in the germline V gene. The CDR3 spells CASSFSGSYNEQFF. The CDR3 DNA reads as TGTGCCAGCAGCTTTAGCGGTTCCTACAATGAGCAGTTCTTC.

This chain links TRBV29-1 with TRBJ2-5; D is possibly TRBD1 (5 bases). Germline V gene data show CDR1 as SQVTM and CDR2 as ANQGSEA. The CDR3 has 12 residues. V was cut by 4 bases and J by 5 bases, with 11 bases left in between. CDR3 region: CSVVRGGETQYF. In nucleotides, the CDR3 is TGCAGCGTTGTAAGGGGTGGGGAGACCCAGTACTTC.

The count of this clone is one. The rearrangement uses TRBV19 and TRBJ2-5; 9 nucleotides line up with TRBD2. The CDR3 is 14 residues long. Trimming took 1 base from V and 5 from J; bases not matched to a gene: 2. CDR1 is LNHDA and CDR2 is SQIVND in the germline V gene (reference sequence). This CDR3 is CASSIGGTSETQYF. The DNA for the CDR3 is TGTGCCAGTAGTATAGGCGGGACTAGCGAGACCCAGTACTTC.

This chain joins TRBV9 and TRBJ2-1, with TRBD2 matching over 7 bases. Germline CDR1 is SGDLS and CDR2 is YYNGEE. CDR3 size: 16 residues. The V and J ends lost 4 bases and 3 bases, in that order; junction bases with no gene match: 10. The CDR3 DNA is TGTGCCAGCAGCCCCGATTGGGAGGGCCTCTACAATGAGCAGTTCTTC. Its translation is CASSPDWEGLYNEQFF.

The rearrangement uses TRBV19 and TRBJ2-3; 10 bases are shared with TRBD1. Per germline, CDR1 LNHDA and CDR2 SQIVND (reference sequence). Trimming took 6 bases from V and 4 from J; bases not matched to a gene: 4. The CDR3 sequence is 14 residues long. The CDR3 nucleotides read TGTGCCAGTAGGACAGGGGGCGCCTCAGATACGCAGTATTTT. Translated: CASRTGGASDTQYF.

The V gene is TRBV7-3, the J gene TRBJ1-1; the D gene is possibly TRBD1 (6 bases). CDR3 length: 14 residues. Germline V CDR1 and CDR2: SGHTA, FQGTGA. Trimming pared 5 bases from V and 5 bases from J, leaving 15 bases between. The chain's CDR3 is CASSQSDRHTEAFF. The DNA of the CDR3 is TGTGCCAGCAGCCAAAGCGACAGGCATACTGAAGCTTTCTTT.

This clone was picked up a small number of times. Other DNA sequences in this specimen translate into the identical CDR3. V gene TRBV5-4 combines with J gene TRBJ1-6; 9 nucleotides match TRBD1. V shed 4 bases, J shed 5 bases, and the junction held 1 base outside the gene matches. This CDR3 is 14 amino acids long. Germline CDR1 and CDR2: SGHNT and YYREEE (reference sequence). The CDR3 spells CASSRDRDNSPLHF. CDR3 coding DNA: TGTGCCAGCAGCCGGGACAGGGATAATTCACCCCTCCACTTT.

This clone showed up just once. The genes are TRBV19 and TRBJ1-1; TRBD1 matches 7 bases. Losses at the gene ends were 7 bases for V and 3 bases for J; bases not matched to a gene: 8. The CDR3 consists of 14 residues. Per germline, CDR1 LNHDA and CDR2 SQIVND (reference sequence). This CDR3 reads CASTRFDRDTEAFF. The CDR3 DNA is TGTGCCAGTACCCGATTCGACAGGGACACTGAAGCTTTCTTT. Variable domain in full (rest from reference TRBV19 and TRBJ1-1): DGGITQSPKYLFRKEGQNVTLSCEQNLNHDAMYWYRQDPGQGLRLIYYSQIVNDFQKGDIAEGYSVSREKKESFPLTVTSAQKNPTAFYLCASTRFDRDTEAFFGQGTRLTVV.

This rearrangement joins TRBV6-6 to TRBJ2-7, with D maybe TRBD1 (6 bases). This CDR3 contains 15 residues. Germline V gene lookup returns CDR1 MNHNY and CDR2 SVGAGI (reference sequence). Trimming removed 0 bases from V and 2 bases from J, with 11 bases in between. CDR3 bases: TGTGCCAGCAGTTACTCGATGGACAGCACCTACGAGCAGTACTTC. As protein: CASSYSMDSTYEQYF.

The V and J genes are TRBV11-2 and TRBJ2-3; TRBD2 matches at 10 bases. CDR1 and CDR2 (germline): SGHAT, FQNNGV. Trimming at V came to 0 bases and at J to 5 bases, leaving 5 bases not matched to a gene. This CDR3 has 16 residues. CDR3 DNA sequence: TGTGCCAGCAGCTTAGAGCCAGCGGGGGGGCTAGATACGCAGTATTTT. Translation gives CASSLEPAGGLDTQYF.

V gene TRBV6-5 combines with J gene TRBJ1-6; the D gene is possibly TRBD1 (5 bases). Germline V lookup: CDR1 MNHEY, CDR2 SVGAGI. Trimming cost V 5 bases and J 7 bases, with 12 bases left between them. The CDR3 has 14 amino acids. The DNA of the CDR3 is TGTGCCAGCAGTGAAATGCGGGGGAATTCACCCCTCCACTTT. Residues: CASSEMRGNSPLHF.

The chain employs TRBV5-8 and TRBJ2-4; TRBD1 agrees at 8 bases. Germline V lookup: CDR1 SGHTS, CDR2 YDEGEE. CDR3 size: 15 residues. Trimming took 4 bases from V and 8 from J; bases not matched to a gene: 11. The CDR3 bases are TGTGCCAGCAGCCCGGGCCGGACAGGGCTGGACATTCAGTACTTC. Translating gives CASSPGRTGLDIQYF.

The chain combines TRBV11-3 with TRBJ2-7, with 7 bases identical to TRBD1. CDR1 is SGHNT, CDR2 YENEEA, per germline. CDR3 length: 15 residues. J was trimmed by 5 bases and V by 1 base; bases with no gene match: 8. The CDR3 nucleotides are TGTGCCAGCAGCTTAGTAGCGAAGGGGGCGAACGAGCAGTACTTC. Protein: CASSLVAKGANEQYF.

V usage is TRBV9 and J usage is TRBJ2-1; D possibly corresponds to TRBD1 (5 bases). The germline V gene encodes CDR1 SGDLS and CDR2 YYNGEE. The CDR3 length is 16 residues. V was trimmed by 3 bases and J by 7 bases, leaving 20 bases between them. The CDR3 region is CASSGLQGNIGNEQFF. Written as DNA, the CDR3 is TGTGCCAGCAGCGGCCTGCAGGGTAATATAGGGAATGAGCAGTTCTTC. The full variable domain, completed using reference TRBV9 and TRBJ2-1, is DSGVTQTPKHLITATGQRVTLRCSPRSGDLSVYWYQQSLDQGLQFLIQYYNGEERAKGNILERFSAQQFPDLHSELNLSSLELGDSALYFCASSGLQGNIGNEQFFGPGTRLTVL.

This clone was seen only once. Relative to the germline gene, one junction end is altered; a read error may explain this. This chain joins TRBV4-1 and TRBJ1-3; D remains ambiguous. Germline V gives CDR1 MGHRA, CDR2 YSYEKL. CDR3 length equals 17 residues. For the CDR3, the DNA is TGCGCCAGCAGCCAAAATTCGTGGGCGCCAAAAAGAAACGCCATATATTTT. Translating gives CASSQNSWAPKRNAIYF.

This chain links TRBV6-4 with TRBJ2-7, with D unclear. Between the trimmed V and J ends, which lost 4 bases and 7 bases, there was a span of 8 bases. Per the germline V gene, CDR1 is MRHNA and CDR2 is SNTAGT. The length of the CDR3 is 11 residues. The CDR3 is CASSGSWEQYF. CDR3 bases: TGTGCCAGCAGTGGAAGCTGGGAGCAGTACTTC.

The chain recombines TRBV30 with TRBJ1-2; D ambiguous. The CDR3 consists of 14 residues. The V end lost 4 bases, the J end lost 0 bases, and 12 bases lay between the germline ends. The germline gives CDR1 GTSNPN, CDR2 SVGIG (reference sequence). CDR3 bases: TGTGCCTGGATGAACAGAGTTTCTAACTATGGCTACACCTTC. The encoded protein is CAWMNRVSNYGYTF.

This rearrangement joins TRBV5-1 to TRBJ2-7; no firm D call. Germline CDR1 reads SGHRS; CDR2 reads YFSETQ. The germline V and J ends were trimmed by 0 bases and 1 base, with 11 bases remaining between them. This CDR3 has 15 amino acids. Here the CDR3 DNA reads TGCGCCAGCAGCTTGGATTTACAGCCATCCTACGAGCAGTACTTC. Amino acids: CASSLDLQPSYEQYF. Supplemented by reference TRBV5-1 and TRBJ2-7, the full variable domain reads KAGVTQTPRYLIKTRGQQVTLSCSPISGHRSVSWYQQTPGQGLQFLFEYFSETQRNKGNFPGRFSGRQFSNSRSEMNVSTLELGDSALYLCASSLDLQPSYEQYFGPGTRLTVT.

A remark on this clone: Since a much larger clone is just one base distant, this may be a read error. This rearrangement joins TRBV6-4 to TRBJ2-1; 9 bases are shared with TRBD2. CDR1 and CDR2 (germline): MRHNA, SNTAGT. The CDR3 runs 14 residues. The CDR3 sequence: CDSSAGTSSDEQFF. The CDR3 bases are TGTGACAGCAGTGCTGGGACTAGCAGTGATGAGCAGTTCTTC.